This T cell receptor (beta chain) was identified in a study of cytomegalovirus exposure and HLA in healthy donors. On the study more broadly: Out of 398 genotyped donors, about 84% belonged to the Caucasian-associated ancestry cluster.

Notes on this clone: The antigen is unknown. One end of the junction varies from germline; a read error may be responsible.

Study results and caveats: Looking again later, the authors saw that most CMV-associated TCR beta chains seemed HLA-restricted.

The CDR3 runs 15 residues. CDR1 SSHAT and CDR2 FNYEAQ come from the germline V gene (reference sequence). Use of 60 Vbeta and 13 Jbeta primers characterized the PCR. The repertoire was sequenced with immunoSEQ multiplex PCR; TCRdb's copy has only in-frame clones and lacks some. Found here are about 180,000 clones, around 80% of them singletons; the top ten hold roughly 5%. This TCR was recovered from a man between 18 and 29 years old in good health and CMV-seronegative. This rearrangement joins TRBV7-7 to TRBJ1-2, with D possibly TRBD1 on 5 matching bases. Source material: PBMCs. The CDR3 DNA follows: TGTGCTAGCAGCCAGTGGACATCCGTTAACTATGGCTACACCTTC. Translated: CASSQWTSVNYGYTF.